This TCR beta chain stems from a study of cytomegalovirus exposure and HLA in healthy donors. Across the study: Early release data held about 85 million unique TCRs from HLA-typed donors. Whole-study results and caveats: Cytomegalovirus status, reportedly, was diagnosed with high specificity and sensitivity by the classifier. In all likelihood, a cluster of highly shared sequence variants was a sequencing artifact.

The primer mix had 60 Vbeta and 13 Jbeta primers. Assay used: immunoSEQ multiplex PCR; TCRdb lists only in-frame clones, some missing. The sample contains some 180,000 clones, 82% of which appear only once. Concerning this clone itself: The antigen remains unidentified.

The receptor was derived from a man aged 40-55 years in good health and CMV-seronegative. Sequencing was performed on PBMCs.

For the CDR3, the DNA is TGCGCCAGCAGCTTGGATAGGGGAACTCGGTATGGCTACACCTTC. Protein sequence: CASSLDRGTRYGYTF. The chain recombines TRBV5-1 with TRBJ1-2; D might be TRBD1 (5 bases). The V and J ends lost 0 bases and 5 bases respectively, with 14 bases between them. Germline CDR1 SGHRS, CDR2 YFSETQ. This CDR3 has 15 amino acids.